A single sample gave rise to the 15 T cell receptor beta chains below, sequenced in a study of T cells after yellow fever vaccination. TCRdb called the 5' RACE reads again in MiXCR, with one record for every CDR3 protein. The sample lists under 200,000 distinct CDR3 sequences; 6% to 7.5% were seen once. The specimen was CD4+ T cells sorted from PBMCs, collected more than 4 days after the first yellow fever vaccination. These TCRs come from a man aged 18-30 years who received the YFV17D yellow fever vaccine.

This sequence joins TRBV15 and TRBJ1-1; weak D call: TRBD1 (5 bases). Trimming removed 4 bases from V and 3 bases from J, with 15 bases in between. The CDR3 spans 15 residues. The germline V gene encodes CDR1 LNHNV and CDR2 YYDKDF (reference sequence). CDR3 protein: CATSNPSGGYTEAFF. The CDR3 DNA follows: TGTGCCACCAGCAACCCCTCGGGGGGGTACACTGAAGCTTTCTTT.

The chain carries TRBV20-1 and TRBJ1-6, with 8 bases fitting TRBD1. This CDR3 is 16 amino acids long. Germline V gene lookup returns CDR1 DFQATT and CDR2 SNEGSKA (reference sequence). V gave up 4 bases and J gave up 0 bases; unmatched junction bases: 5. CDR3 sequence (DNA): TGCAGTGCTACCCACAGGGGGAGCTCCTATAATTCACCCCTCCACTTT. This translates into CSATHRGSSYNSPLHF.

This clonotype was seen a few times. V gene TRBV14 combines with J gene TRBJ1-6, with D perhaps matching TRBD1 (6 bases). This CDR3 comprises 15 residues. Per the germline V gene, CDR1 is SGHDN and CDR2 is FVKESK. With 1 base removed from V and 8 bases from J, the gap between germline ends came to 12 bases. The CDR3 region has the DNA TGTGCCAGCAGCCAAGTAGGGGGGTATTATTCACCCCTCCACTTT. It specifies CASSQVGGYYSPLHF.

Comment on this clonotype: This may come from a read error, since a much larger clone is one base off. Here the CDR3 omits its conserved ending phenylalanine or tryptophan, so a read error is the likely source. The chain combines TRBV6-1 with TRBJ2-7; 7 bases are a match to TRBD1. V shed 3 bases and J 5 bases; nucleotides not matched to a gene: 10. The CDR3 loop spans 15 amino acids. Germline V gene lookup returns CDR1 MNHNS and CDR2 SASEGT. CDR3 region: CASSDRGGFGDEQYY. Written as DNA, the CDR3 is TGTGCCAGCAGTGACAGAGGGGGCTTCGGCGACGAGCAGTACTAC.

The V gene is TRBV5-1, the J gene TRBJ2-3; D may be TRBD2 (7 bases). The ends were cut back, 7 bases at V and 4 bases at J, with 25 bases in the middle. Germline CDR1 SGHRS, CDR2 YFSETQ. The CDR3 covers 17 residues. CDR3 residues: CASFHGSGGPRADTQYF. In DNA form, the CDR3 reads TGCGCCAGCTTTCACGGTTCGGGGGGCCCGAGGGCAGATACGCAGTATTTT.

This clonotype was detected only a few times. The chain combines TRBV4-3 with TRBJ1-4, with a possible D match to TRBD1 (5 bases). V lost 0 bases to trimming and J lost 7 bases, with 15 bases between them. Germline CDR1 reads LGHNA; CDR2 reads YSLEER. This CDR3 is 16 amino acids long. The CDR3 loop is CASSQDWGVGSEKLFF. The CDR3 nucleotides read TGCGCCAGCAGCCAAGATTGGGGGGTAGGATCTGAAAAACTGTTTTTT.

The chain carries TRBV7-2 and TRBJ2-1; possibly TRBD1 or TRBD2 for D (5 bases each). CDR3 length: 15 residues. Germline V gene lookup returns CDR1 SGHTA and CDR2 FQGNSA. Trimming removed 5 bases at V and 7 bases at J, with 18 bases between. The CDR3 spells CASSTPIGTANEQFF. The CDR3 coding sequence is TGTGCCAGCAGCACCCCGATCGGGACCGCGAATGAGCAGTTCTTC.

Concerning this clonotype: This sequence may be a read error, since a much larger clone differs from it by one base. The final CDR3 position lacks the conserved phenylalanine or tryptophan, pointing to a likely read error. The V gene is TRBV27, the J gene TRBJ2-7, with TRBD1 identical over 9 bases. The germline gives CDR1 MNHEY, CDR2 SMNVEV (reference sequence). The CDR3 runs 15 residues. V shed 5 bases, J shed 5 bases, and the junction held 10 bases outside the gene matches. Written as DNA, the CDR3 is TGTGCCAGCAGTCCATACAGGGGGCTCCCTAACGAGCAGTACTCC. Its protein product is CASSPYRGLPNEQYS.

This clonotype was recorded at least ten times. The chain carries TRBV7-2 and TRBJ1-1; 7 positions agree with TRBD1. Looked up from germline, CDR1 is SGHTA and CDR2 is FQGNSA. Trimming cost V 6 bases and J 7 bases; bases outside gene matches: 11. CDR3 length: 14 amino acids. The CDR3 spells CASRPDPDRVEAFF. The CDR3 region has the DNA TGTGCCAGCAGACCCGACCCAGACAGGGTTGAAGCTTTCTTT.

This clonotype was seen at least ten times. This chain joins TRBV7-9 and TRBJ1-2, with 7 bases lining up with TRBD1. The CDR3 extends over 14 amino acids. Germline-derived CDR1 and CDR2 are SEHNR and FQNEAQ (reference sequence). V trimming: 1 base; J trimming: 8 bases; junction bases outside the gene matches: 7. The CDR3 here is CASSLEGTGVGYTF. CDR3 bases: TGTGCCAGCAGCTTAGAAGGCACAGGGGTAGGCTACACCTTC.

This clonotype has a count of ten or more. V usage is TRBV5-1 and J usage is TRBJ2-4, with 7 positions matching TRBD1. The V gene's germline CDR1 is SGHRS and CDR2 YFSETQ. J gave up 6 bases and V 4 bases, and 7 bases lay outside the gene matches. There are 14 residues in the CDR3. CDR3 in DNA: TGCGCCAGCAGCCCCCGGGACAGAGGAAACATTCAGTACTTC. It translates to CASSPRDRGNIQYF.

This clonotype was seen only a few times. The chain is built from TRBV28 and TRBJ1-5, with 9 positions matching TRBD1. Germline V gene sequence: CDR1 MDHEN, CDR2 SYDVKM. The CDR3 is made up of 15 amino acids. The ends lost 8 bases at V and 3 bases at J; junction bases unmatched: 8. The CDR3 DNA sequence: TGTGCCAGCCGCCGGGACAGGGCGGACAATCAGCCCCAGCATTTT. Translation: CASRRDRADNQPQHF.

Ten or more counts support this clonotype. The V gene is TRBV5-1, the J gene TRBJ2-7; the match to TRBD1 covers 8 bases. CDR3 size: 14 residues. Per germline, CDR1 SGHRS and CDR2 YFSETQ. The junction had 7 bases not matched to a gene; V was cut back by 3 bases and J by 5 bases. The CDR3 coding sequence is TGCGCCAGCAGCTCTGGACAGGGCCAGAACGAGCAGTACTTC. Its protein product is CASSSGQGQNEQYF.

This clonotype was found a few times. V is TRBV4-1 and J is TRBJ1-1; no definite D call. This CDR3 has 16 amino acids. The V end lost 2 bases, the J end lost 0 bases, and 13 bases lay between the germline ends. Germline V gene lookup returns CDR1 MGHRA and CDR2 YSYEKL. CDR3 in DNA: TGCGCCAGCAGCCAATTACTAGAGAACATGAACACTGAAGCTTTCTTT. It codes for CASSQLLENMNTEAFF.

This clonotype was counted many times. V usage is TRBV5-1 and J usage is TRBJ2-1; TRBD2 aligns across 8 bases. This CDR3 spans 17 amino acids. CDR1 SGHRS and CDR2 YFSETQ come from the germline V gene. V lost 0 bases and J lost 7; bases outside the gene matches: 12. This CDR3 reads CASSLAMDGGAGNEQFF. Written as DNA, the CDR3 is TGCGCCAGCAGCTTGGCCATGGACGGGGGGGCAGGGAATGAGCAGTTCTTC.